The clone carrying this TCR beta chain showed up just once. J was trimmed by 3 bases and V by 4 bases; bases with no gene match: 13. Germline V gene sequence: CDR1 SGHDN, CDR2 FVKESK. This CDR3 region has 17 residues. This specimen belongs to a study of CD8+CD57+ T cells in acquired aplastic anemia. It was patients with CD8+CD57+ cell expansion by flow cytometry who were chosen for sequencing. For CDR3 and TCR beta VDJ profiling, genomic DNA was the template used. MiXCR, run by TCRdb on the reads, gives a single entry per CDR3 protein. The data show just over 450,000 distinct CDR3 sequences, less than 35% seen once.

The clonotype comes from a human donor with aplastic anemia. Sequencing input: sorted CD4+, CD8+, or CD8+CD57+ T cells (not recorded which) from PBMCs. This chain uses TRBV14 with TRBJ1-1; the match to TRBD1 covers 8 bases. As DNA, the CDR3 is TGTGCCAGCAGCCCACACACCGGGACAGGATGGGACACTGAAGCTTTCTTT. Translating it yields CASSPHTGTGWDTEAFF. The complete variable domain, with remaining parts taken from reference TRBV14 and TRBJ1-1, reads EAGVTQFPSHSVIEKGQTVTLRCDPISGHDNLYWYRRVMGKEIKFLLHFVKESKQDESGMPNNRFLAERTGGTYSTLKVQPAELEDSGVYFCASSPHTGTGWDTEAFFGQGTRLTVV.